This T cell receptor (beta chain) was sequenced in a study of PD-L1 blockade in urothelial cancer. The V end lost 2 bases, the J end lost 5 bases, and 5 bases lay between the germline ends. CDR1 SGHKS and CDR2 YYEKEE come from the germline V gene (reference sequence). The CDR3 contains 12 residues. TCRdb's copy holds only in-frame clones and misses some; the assay was immunoSEQ multiplex PCR. The profile shows around 130,000 clones, roughly 80% of them singletons. Time point denoted: pretreatment peripheral blood. This clonotype was obtained from a man aged 50-60 years with urothelial cancer. This material consisted of PBMCs, taken around atezolizumab (anti-PD-L1) treatment. The chain carries TRBV5-5 and TRBJ2-1, with no clear D. The CDR3 is CASSFSDNEQFF. The CDR3 DNA is TGTGCCAGCAGCTTCTCAGACAATGAGCAGTTCTTC.